This T cell receptor beta chain was obtained from a study of identical twins. To note about this clonotype: Its specificity is unknown.

Findings and caveats of the study: Abundant cord blood beta clonotypes carried fewer insertions; memory repertoires showed none.

TCRdb used MiXCR to reprocess the 5' RACE reads, holding one entry per CDR3 protein. The top ten hold 0.27% of the sample, which has roughly 1,500,000 distinct CDR3 sequences, less than 35% seen once. In germline, CDR1 is SEHNR, CDR2 FQNEAQ (reference sequence). The CDR3 has 16 residues. Trimming took off 1 base at V and 1 base at J, with 14 bases between the two ends. This chain uses TRBV7-9 with TRBJ2-7; no reliable D call. This receptor was taken from a newborn girl in good health. The sequencing sample was made of cord blood. CDR3 DNA: TGTGCCAGCAGCTTAGGCGACCCTCTATCATCCTACGAGCAGTACTTC. Translation gives CASSLGDPLSSYEQYF.